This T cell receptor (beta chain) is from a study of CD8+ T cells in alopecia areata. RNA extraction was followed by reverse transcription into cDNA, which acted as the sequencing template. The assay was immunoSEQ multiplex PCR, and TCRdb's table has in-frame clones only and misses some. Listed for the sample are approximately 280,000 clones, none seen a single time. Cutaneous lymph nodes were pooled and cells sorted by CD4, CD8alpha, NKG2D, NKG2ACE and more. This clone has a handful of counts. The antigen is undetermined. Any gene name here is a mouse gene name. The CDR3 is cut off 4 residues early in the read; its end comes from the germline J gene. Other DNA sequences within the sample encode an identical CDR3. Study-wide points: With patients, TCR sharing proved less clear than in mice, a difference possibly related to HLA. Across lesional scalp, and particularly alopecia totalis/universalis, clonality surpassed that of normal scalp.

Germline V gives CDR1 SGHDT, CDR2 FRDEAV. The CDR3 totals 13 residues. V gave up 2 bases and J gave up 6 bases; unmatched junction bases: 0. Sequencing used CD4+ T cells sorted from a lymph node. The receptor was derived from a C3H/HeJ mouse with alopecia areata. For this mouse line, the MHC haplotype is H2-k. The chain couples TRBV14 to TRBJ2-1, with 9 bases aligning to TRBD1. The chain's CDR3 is CASSLGQGAEQFF. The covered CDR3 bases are TGTGCCAGCAGTTTGGGACAGGGTGCT.